One and the same sample provided the 18 T cell receptor beta chains below, sequenced in a study of STAT5B mutations in CD4+ large granular lymphocyte leukemia. The repertoire was sequenced with immunoSEQ multiplex PCR; TCRdb's copy has only in-frame clones and lacks some. The table shows approximately 30,000 clones, with approximately 91% occurring only once. Source material: CD4+ T cells from blood buffy coats. Receptors originate from a human donor in good health.

The chain combines TRBV7-9 with TRBJ1-5; maybe TRBD1 (6 bases). The length of the CDR3 is 15 residues. Germline V gene lookup returns CDR1 SEHNR and CDR2 FQNEAQ (reference sequence). V gave up 4 bases and J gave up 0 bases, with 10 bases separating them. This chain's CDR3 is CASSSGVNSNQPQHF. The CDR3 nucleotides are TGTGCCAGCAGCTCAGGGGTAAATAGCAATCAGCCCCAGCATTTT.

The J gene is TRBJ1-1, the V gene TRBV29-1, with a weak D call TRBD1 (5 bases). V dropped 4 bases and J dropped 1 base, with 7 bases sitting between them. CDR3 length: 12 amino acids. Germline CDR1 reads SQVTM; CDR2 reads ANQGSEA. CDR3 in DNA: TGCAGCGTTGGAGGGGCGAACACTGAAGCTTTCTTT. It is translated as CSVGGANTEAFF.

The chain has TRBV28 and TRBJ2-5, with D perhaps assigned TRBD1 or TRBD2 (5 bases each). V was pared by 7 bases and J by 5 bases, with 20 bases between. Germline loops: CDR1 MDHEN, CDR2 SYDVKM. CDR3 length equals 15 residues. Here the CDR3 reads CASTFGAFSRETQYF. The DNA for the CDR3 is TGTGCCAGCACCTTCGGGGCCTTCAGCCGGGAGACCCAGTACTTC.

This clone appeared once. The chain has TRBV28 and TRBJ2-7, with TRBD1 matching 9 bases. V lost 6 bases, J lost 3 bases, and 6 bases stayed unmatched. Germline V CDR1 and CDR2: MDHEN, SYDVKM. The CDR3 is made up of 14 amino acids. Written as DNA, the CDR3 is TGTGCCAGCAGCCAGGCGACAGGGGGCTACGAGCAGTACTTC. As protein: CASSQATGGYEQYF.

This clone is a singleton in its sample. The chain carries TRBV19 and TRBJ1-2, with 11 bases lining up with TRBD1. The V segment lost 9 bases and the J segment 7 bases; nucleotides outside the gene matches: 7. The V gene's germline CDR1 is LNHDA and CDR2 SQIVND (reference sequence). The CDR3 consists of 13 residues. CDR3 nucleotides: TGTGCCAGGAGTGGACAGGGGGCAATTGGCTACACCTTC. Its protein product is CARSGQGAIGYTF.

This rearrangement joins TRBV7-9 to TRBJ2-5, with 10 bases matching TRBD2. There are 17 residues in the CDR3. Germline CDR1 reads SEHNR; CDR2 reads FQNEAQ (reference sequence). Trimming removed 2 bases from V and 1 base from J; junction bases left unmatched: 7. CDR3 region: CASSLRFLAGAQETQYF. For the CDR3, the DNA is TGTGCCAGCAGCTTAAGATTCCTAGCGGGAGCCCAAGAGACCCAGTACTTC. Full variable domain (missing parts from reference TRBV7-9 and TRBJ2-5): DTGVSQNPRHKITKRGQNVTFRCDPISEHNRLYWYRQTLGQGPEFLTYFQNEAQLEKSRLLSDRFSAERPKGSFSTLEIQRTEQGDSAMYLCASSLRFLAGAQETQYFGPGTRLLVL.

This chain links TRBV7-6 with TRBJ2-1; 10 bases are a match to TRBD2. V lost 1 base and J lost 10; bases outside the gene matches: 13. Germline V gene lookup returns CDR1 SGHVS and CDR2 FNYEAQ. The CDR3 runs 17 residues. In DNA form, the CDR3 reads TGTGCCAGCAGCTTAGACCCCCCTAGCGGGAGCGAGGTAGAGCAGTTCTTC. Its protein is CASSLDPPSGSEVEQFF.

CDR3 nucleotide sequence: TGCGCCAGCAGCTTGGGACTAGCGGAATCCACAGATACGCAGTATTTT. Its protein product is CASSLGLAESTDTQYF. V gene TRBV5-1 combines with J gene TRBJ2-3; 9 positions match TRBD2. Germline CDR1 and CDR2: SGHRS and YFSETQ. The CDR3 length is 16 residues. V trimming: 0 bases; J trimming: 2 bases; junction bases outside the gene matches: 4.

The V and J genes are TRBV5-6 and TRBJ2-2; no firm D call. V was shortened by 0 bases and J by 6 bases, with 9 bases between the two germline ends. The germline V gene has CDR1 SGHDT and CDR2 YYEEEE. The CDR3 is 14 amino acids. CDR3 amino acids: CASSLGPWAGELFF. The DNA of the CDR3 is TGTGCCAGCAGCTTGGGGCCTTGGGCCGGGGAGCTGTTTTTT.

This chain joins TRBV9 and TRBJ1-1; D is unresolved. The CDR3 contains 14 residues. Germline V gives CDR1 SGDLS, CDR2 YYNGEE. V was cut by 9 bases and J by 3 bases, with 18 bases left in between. The CDR3 nucleotides are TGTGCCATCCCCGTGTTTGGGGTACACACTGAAGCTTTCTTT. Encoded protein: CAIPVFGVHTEAFF.

The chain uses TRBV5-1 and TRBJ2-1; 8 bases are shared with TRBD1. Germline loops: CDR1 SGHRS, CDR2 YFSETQ. Trimming at V came to 2 bases and at J to 0 bases, leaving 4 bases not matched to a gene. The CDR3 spans 16 residues. CDR3 residues: CASSFGQGGSYNEQFF. As DNA, the CDR3 is TGCGCCAGCAGCTTTGGACAGGGTGGCTCCTACAATGAGCAGTTCTTC.

This clone was recorded once. This chain links TRBV28 with TRBJ2-7; the D gene could be TRBD1 or TRBD2 (5 bases each). CDR3 length equals 12 residues. From germline, CDR1 is MDHEN and CDR2 SYDVKM. Trimming took 10 bases from V and 3 from J, leaving 13 bases between them. The CDR3 here is CAILGPIYEQYF. DNA for the CDR3: TGTGCCATTCTGGGACCGATCTACGAGCAGTACTTC.

V gene TRBV5-1 combines with J gene TRBJ2-2; D remains ambiguous. V was pared by 1 base and J by 0 bases, with 10 bases between. The CDR3 spans 16 residues. Germline V gene data show CDR1 as SGHRS and CDR2 as YFSETQ. The CDR3 DNA reads TGCGCCAGCAGCTTGCTGACACCTACGAACACCGGGGAGCTGTTTTTT. It specifies CASSLLTPTNTGELFF.

The chain is built from TRBV28 and TRBJ2-7; the D gene is possibly TRBD1 (6 bases). The CDR3 consists of 14 residues. Germline assignment: CDR1 MDHEN and CDR2 SYDVKM. Trimming took off 6 bases at V and 9 bases at J, with 21 bases between the two ends. The CDR3 DNA is TGTGCCAGCAGCCAACAGGGTCGAAAGACGGTGCAGTACTTC. It translates to CASSQQGRKTVQYF.

The chain employs TRBV19 and TRBJ1-5; D is undetermined. Between the trimmed V and J ends, which lost 6 bases and 5 bases, there was a span of 11 bases. Germline V gene lookup returns CDR1 LNHDA and CDR2 SQIVND (reference sequence). This CDR3 is built from 13 residues. CDR3 in DNA: TGTGCCAGTAGACATAGTCGGGATCAGCCCCAGCATTTT. It codes for CASRHSRDQPQHF. Together with reference TRBV19 and TRBJ1-5, the CDR3 gives the full variable domain: DGGITQSPKYLFRKEGQNVTLSCEQNLNHDAMYWYRQDPGQGLRLIYYSQIVNDFQKGDIAEGYSVSREKKESFPLTVTSAQKNPTAFYLCASRHSRDQPQHFGDGTRLSIL.

This sequence joins TRBV2 and TRBJ2-1, with D possibly TRBD1 on 5 matching bases. The CDR3 length is 16 residues. The germline V and J ends were trimmed by 1 base and 5 bases, with 15 bases remaining between them. CDR1 is SNHLY and CDR2 is FYNNEI in the germline V gene. The CDR3 sequence is CASSEVGRRLNNEQFF. In DNA, the CDR3 is TGTGCCAGCAGTGAAGTGGGGCGGCGGCTTAACAATGAGCAGTTCTTC.

The V call is TRBV5-1, the J call TRBJ1-2, with D possibly being TRBD1 (6 bases). V was shortened by 4 bases and J by 2 bases, with 12 bases between the two germline ends. Germline V CDR1 and CDR2: SGHRS, YFSETQ. CDR3 length: 14 amino acids. The CDR3 here is CASSTTRGNYGYTF. The CDR3 DNA sequence: TGCGCCAGCAGCACTACCAGGGGCAACTATGGCTACACCTTC.

This rearrangement joins TRBV19 to TRBJ2-7, with TRBD2 matching over 7 bases. The CDR3 spans 16 residues. CDR1 and CDR2 from the germline V gene are LNHDA and SQIVND (reference sequence). With V trimmed by 3 bases and J by 0 bases, 8 bases remained unmatched. CDR3 in DNA: TGTGCCAGTAGTATTCAGGCTAGCGGTTACTCCTACGAGCAGTACTTC. It codes for CASSIQASGYSYEQYF.